Listed here are 25 T cell receptor beta chains from one sample, sequenced in a study of neoadjuvant nivolumab and ipilimumab in lung cancer. Sequencing was performed with immunoSEQ multiplex PCR; in TCRdb, only in-frame clones are kept and a portion is missing. Of approximately 17,000 clones listed, roughly 76% are singletons. The specimen was tumor tissue, collected after neoadjuvant nivolumab, alone or with ipilimumab, at or shortly before surgery. The source is an adult with non-small cell lung cancer.

The chain uses TRBV7-8 and TRBJ2-5; 7 nucleotides agree with TRBD2. Germline V gene lookup returns CDR1 SGHVS and CDR2 FQNEAQ. J was trimmed by 2 bases and V by 2 bases; bases with no gene match: 5. The CDR3 covers 15 residues. CDR3 loop: CASSLQAGSQETQYF. The CDR3 DNA reads as TGTGCCAGCAGCTTACAAGCGGGGAGTCAAGAGACCCAGTACTTC. The full variable domain, rest sourced from reference TRBV7-8 and TRBJ2-5, is GAGVSQSPRYKVAKRGQDVALRCDPISGHVSLFWYQQALGQGPEFLTYFQNEAQLDKSGLPSDRFFAERPEGSVSTLKIQRTQQEDSAVYLCASSLQAGSQETQYFGPGTRLLVL.

The genes are TRBV7-2 and TRBJ2-3, with D tentatively TRBD2 (5 bases). The V and J ends lost 3 bases and 0 bases respectively, with 13 bases between them. Germline assignment: CDR1 SGHTA and CDR2 FQGNSA. CDR3 length: 16 residues. CDR3 sequence: CASSLGKLGSTDTQYF. CDR3 sequence (DNA): TGTGCCAGCAGCTTGGGTAAACTAGGGAGCACAGATACGCAGTATTTT.

This clone was recorded only once. The rearrangement uses TRBV6-1 and TRBJ1-5; D is uncertain. The germline V gene encodes CDR1 MNHNS and CDR2 SASEGT. The CDR3 runs to 14 residues. Trimming stripped 2 bases from V and 4 bases from J, with 9 bases between. CDR3 bases: TGTGCCAGCAGTGAACAGAGAGGTAATCAGCCCCAGCATTTT. Protein: CASSEQRGNQPQHF.

This sequence joins TRBV10-3 and TRBJ1-6; 11 nucleotides agree with TRBD1. Trimming took 4 bases from V and 9 from J; bases not matched to a gene: 8. Germline loops: CDR1 ENHRY, CDR2 SYGVKD. The CDR3 totals 16 residues. The CDR3 loop is CAISVAGTGGGSPLHF. The CDR3 region has the DNA TGTGCCATCAGTGTAGCCGGGACAGGGGGAGGTTCACCCCTCCACTTT.

The chain has TRBV11-3 and TRBJ1-1, with 7 bases aligning to TRBD1. J lost 8 bases, V lost 5 bases, and 2 bases had no gene match. Germline CDR1 SGHNT, CDR2 YENEEA. The CDR3 contains 11 residues. The CDR3, as DNA: TGTGCCAGCAGCCTGGACAGGGAAGCTTTCTTT. This translates into CASSLDREAFF.

The J gene is TRBJ2-7, the V gene TRBV29-1; TRBD1 aligns across 10 bases. Germline loops: CDR1 SQVTM, CDR2 ANQGSEA. The CDR3 covers 13 residues. The ends lost 4 bases at V and 2 bases at J; junction bases unmatched: 2. The CDR3 bases are TGCAGCGTTGTTGGGACAGGGGCCTACGAGCAGTACTTC. Amino acid sequence: CSVVGTGAYEQYF.

The chain couples TRBV13 to TRBJ1-2; 8 nucleotides align to TRBD1. Germline V gene lookup returns CDR1 PRHDT and CDR2 FYEKMQ (reference sequence). V lost 5 bases to trimming and J lost 6 bases; unmatched junction nucleotides: 8. This CDR3 contains 14 residues. The CDR3 sequence is CASSLDRAGHGYTF. The CDR3, as DNA: TGTGCCAGCAGCCTGGACAGGGCGGGGCATGGCTACACCTTC.

Written as DNA, the CDR3 is TGCGCCAGCAGCCAAGATCCCTTAGGTCAGCCCCAGCATTTT. It yields the protein CASSQDPLGQPQHF. The V call is TRBV4-3, the J call TRBJ1-5; D remains unclear. Per germline, CDR1 LGHNA and CDR2 YSLEER. V shed 0 bases and J shed 6 bases, with 9 bases lying between them. There are 14 residues in the CDR3.

The chain is built from TRBV10-2 and TRBJ1-2; the D is unclear. Trimming took 2 bases from V and 5 from J, leaving 6 bases between them. The CDR3 spans 12 residues. Germline CDR1 and CDR2: WSHSY and SAAADI. For the CDR3, the DNA is TGCGCCAGCAGTGAGAGAGGTTATGGCTACACCTTC. Translation: CASSERGYGYTF.

This sequence joins TRBV25-1 and TRBJ1-4; TRBD1 might be the D (5 bases). The CDR3 consists of 15 residues. The germline V gene has CDR1 MGHDK and CDR2 SYGVNS. With 3 bases removed from V and 7 bases from J, the gap between germline ends came to 15 bases. The CDR3, as DNA: TGTGCCAGCAGTGATCCCAGGGAGGCGGTTGAAAAACTGTTTTTT. Encoded protein: CASSDPREAVEKLFF.

The V call is TRBV18, the J call TRBJ1-2; the D gene is possibly TRBD1 (5 bases). Trimming took off 3 bases at V and 4 bases at J, with 15 bases between the two ends. The CDR3 has 15 residues. Germline V gene data show CDR1 as KGHSH and CDR2 as LQKENI. The CDR3 region is CASSPLADSAYGYTF. Here the CDR3 DNA reads TGTGCCAGCTCACCTCTTGCCGACAGCGCCTATGGCTACACCTTC. Full variable domain (missing parts from reference TRBV18 and TRBJ1-2): NAGVMQNPRHLVRRRGQEARLRCSPMKGHSHVYWYRQLPEEGLKFMVYLQKENIIDESGMPKERFSAEFPKEGPSILRIQQVVRGDSAAYFCASSPLADSAYGYTFGSGTRLTVV.

A single count supports this clone. V is TRBV5-1 and J is TRBJ1-4; perhaps TRBD1 as D (6 bases). This CDR3 comprises 15 residues. The germline V and J ends were trimmed by 4 bases and 4 bases, with 14 bases remaining between them. Germline CDR1 SGHRS, CDR2 YFSETQ. The CDR3 DNA reads TGCGCCAGCAGCACGGACAGAGGCGATAATGAAAAACTGTTTTTT. Encoded protein: CASSTDRGDNEKLFF.

This chain connects TRBV12-5 to TRBJ1-2; no firm D call. The germline V and J ends were trimmed by 5 bases and 4 bases, with 17 bases remaining between them. Looked up from germline, CDR1 is LGHNT and CDR2 is FRNRAP. This CDR3 is 15 amino acids long. The CDR3 is CASGMTKGKTYGYTF. CDR3 coding DNA: TGTGCTAGTGGTATGACTAAGGGAAAGACCTATGGCTACACCTTC.

This chain links TRBV7-9 with TRBJ2-7; 15 bases agree with TRBD2. The CDR3 is made up of 17 amino acids. V gave up 5 bases and J gave up 3 bases; unmatched junction bases: 8. Germline CDR1 and CDR2: SEHNR and FQNEAQ (reference sequence). In DNA, the CDR3 is TGTGCCAGCAGCAAATCCGGGACTAGCGGGGGGCACTACGAGCAGTACTTC. Its protein is CASSKSGTSGGHYEQYF.

As regards this clone: One end of the junction fails to match germline, which may point to a read error. The chain joins TRBV7-9 to TRBJ2-5, with a possible D match to TRBD2 (5 bases). CDR1 SEHNR and CDR2 FQNEAQ come from the germline V gene (reference sequence). This CDR3 is 12 amino acids long. The CDR3 spells CASSLASETQYF. The CDR3 DNA sequence: TGTGCCAGCAGCCTAGCCTCAGAGACCCAGTACTTC.

CDR3 sequence (DNA): TGCAGCGTTGGGCAGGGGATCGGGGAAAAACTGTTTTTT. Its protein product is CSVGQGIGEKLFF. The rearrangement joins TRBV29-1 to TRBJ1-4, with D maybe TRBD1 (6 bases). The CDR3 is made up of 13 amino acids. V dropped 4 bases and J dropped 8 bases, with 14 bases sitting between them. In germline, CDR1 is SQVTM, CDR2 ANQGSEA.

CDR3 in amino acids: CASSLEDRYGYTF. The CDR3 DNA is TGCGCCAGCAGCTTGGAGGACAGATATGGCTACACCTTC. The chain joins TRBV5-1 to TRBJ1-2; a possible D gene is TRBD1 (6 bases). Trimming cost V 0 bases and J 5 bases, with 8 bases left between them. The CDR3 consists of 13 residues. Per the germline V gene, CDR1 is SGHRS and CDR2 is YFSETQ.

The J gene is TRBJ2-7, the V gene TRBV6-1; 8 nucleotides line up with TRBD1. V trimming: 4 bases; J trimming: 0 bases; junction bases outside the gene matches: 5. Germline V gives CDR1 MNHNS, CDR2 SASEGT. The CDR3 contains 15 residues. The CDR3 region has the DNA TGTGCCAGCAGTGCACGGACAGGGTACTCCTACGAGCAGTACTTC. Protein: CASSARTGYSYEQYF.

Worth noting for this clone: An end of the junction does not agree with germline; a read error may underlie this. This rearrangement joins TRBV7-7 to TRBJ2-5; D is undetermined. Per the germline V gene, CDR1 is SSHAT and CDR2 is FNYEAQ (reference sequence). This CDR3 comprises 14 residues. The CDR3 sequence: CASSRTSLGETQYF. The CDR3 DNA follows: TGTGCTAGCAGCCGAACGTCCTTGGGAGAGACCCAGTACTTC.

The V gene is TRBV6-5, the J gene TRBJ1-1, with D unclear. Germline CDR1 and CDR2: MNHEY and SVGAGI. CDR3 length equals 14 residues. V dropped 5 bases and J dropped 5 bases, with 15 bases sitting between them. The CDR3 spells CASSHPRVGTEAFF. Written as DNA, the CDR3 is TGTGCCAGCAGTCACCCCCGGGTGGGGACTGAAGCTTTCTTT.

The V call is TRBV5-1, the J call TRBJ2-5; the match to TRBD1 covers 7 bases. Germline loops: CDR1 SGHRS, CDR2 YFSETQ. The V and J ends lost 5 bases and 1 base, in that order; junction bases with no gene match: 5. This CDR3 is built from 14 residues. CDR3 DNA: TGCGCCAGCAGGCCCACAGGGGCCCAAGAGACCCAGTACTTC. It codes for CASRPTGAQETQYF.

This clone showed up just a few times. V usage is TRBV19 and J usage is TRBJ1-5; 7 bases map to TRBD1. From germline, CDR1 is LNHDA and CDR2 SQIVND (reference sequence). CDR3 length: 13 residues. J gave up 5 bases and V 8 bases, and 6 bases lay outside the gene matches. CDR3 loop: CASGTVGDQPQHF. DNA of the CDR3: TGTGCCAGTGGGACAGTGGGTGATCAGCCCCAGCATTTT.

V and J are TRBV27 and TRBJ1-2; tentatively, D is TRBD1 (5 bases). Germline V gene data show CDR1 as MNHEY and CDR2 as SMNVEV (reference sequence). Trimming took off 1 base at V and 8 bases at J, with 11 bases between the two ends. This CDR3 contains 13 residues. In DNA form, the CDR3 reads TGTGCCAGCAGTTTATTGCAGGGTCGGGGCTACACCTTC. Its protein product is CASSLLQGRGYTF.

This clone was seen only a few times. V is TRBV7-9 and J is TRBJ1-2; unclear D gene. Between the trimmed V and J ends, which lost 3 bases and 2 bases, there was a span of 7 bases. The CDR3 consists of 13 residues. Germline loops: CDR1 SEHNR, CDR2 FQNEAQ (reference sequence). CDR3 nucleotides: TGTGCCAGCAGCTTGGATCTGAACTATGGCTACACCTTC. It is translated as CASSLDLNYGYTF.

The chain is built from TRBV18 and TRBJ1-1, with TRBD1 as a possible D gene (6 bases). The V end lost 0 bases, the J end lost 4 bases, and 9 bases lay between the germline ends. This CDR3 comprises 14 residues. Per germline, CDR1 KGHSH and CDR2 LQKENI. The chain's CDR3 is CASSPPRGSTEAFF. Written as DNA, the CDR3 is TGTGCCAGCTCACCACCGAGGGGGAGCACTGAAGCTTTCTTT. Combining the CDR3 with reference TRBV18 and TRBJ1-1 gives the whole variable domain NAGVMQNPRHLVRRRGQEARLRCSPMKGHSHVYWYRQLPEEGLKFMVYLQKENIIDESGMPKERFSAEFPKEGPSILRIQQVVRGDSAAYFCASSPPRGSTEAFFGQGTRLTVV.